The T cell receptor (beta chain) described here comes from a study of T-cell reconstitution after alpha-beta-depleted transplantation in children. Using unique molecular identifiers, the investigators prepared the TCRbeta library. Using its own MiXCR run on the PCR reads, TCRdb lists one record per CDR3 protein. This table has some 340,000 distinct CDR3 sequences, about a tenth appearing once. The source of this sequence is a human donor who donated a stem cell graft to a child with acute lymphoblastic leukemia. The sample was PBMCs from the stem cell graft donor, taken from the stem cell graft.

This chain's CDR3 is CASSLLTTGTKNIQYF. CDR3 DNA: TGTGCCAGCAGTTTATTAACGACAGGGACCAAAAACATTCAGTACTTC. This chain connects TRBV28 to TRBJ2-4, with TRBD1 matching over 7 bases. Trimming removed 1 base from V and 2 bases from J; junction bases left unmatched: 5. In germline, CDR1 is MDHEN, CDR2 SYDVKM. The CDR3 covers 16 residues.